This T cell receptor beta chain was recovered during a study of blood T cell repertoires in COVID-19. In regard to this clone: Distinct nucleotide sequences in the sample also encode this CDR3.

Profiling relied on immunoSEQ multiplex PCR, and the TCRdb table lists in-frame clones only, not all of them. Of 300,000 to 350,000 clones listed, about 90% are singletons. Trimming removed 6 bases from V and 4 bases from J; junction bases left unmatched: 4. Looked up from germline, CDR1 is MNHEY and CDR2 is SVGAGI. This CDR3 contains 13 residues. This rearrangement joins TRBV6-5 to TRBJ1-2; 8 nucleotides agree with TRBD1. This TCR derives from a woman between 18 and 29 years old who had recovered from COVID-19. Sequenced: peripheral blood. The DNA for the CDR3 is TGTGCCAGCAGCCCAGACAGGGGCTATGGCTACACCTTC. Its protein is CASSPDRGYGYTF.